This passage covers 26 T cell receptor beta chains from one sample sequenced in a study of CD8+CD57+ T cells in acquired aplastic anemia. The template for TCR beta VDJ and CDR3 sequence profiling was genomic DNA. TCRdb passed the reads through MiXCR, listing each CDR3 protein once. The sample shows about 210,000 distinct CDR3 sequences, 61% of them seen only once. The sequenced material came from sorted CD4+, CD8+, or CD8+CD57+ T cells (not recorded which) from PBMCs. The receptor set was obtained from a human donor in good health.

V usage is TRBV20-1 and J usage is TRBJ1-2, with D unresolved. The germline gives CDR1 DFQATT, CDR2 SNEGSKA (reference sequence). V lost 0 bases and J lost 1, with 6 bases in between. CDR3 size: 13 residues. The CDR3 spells CSARDGVNYGYTF. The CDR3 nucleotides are TGCAGTGCTAGAGATGGGGTTAACTATGGCTACACCTTC.

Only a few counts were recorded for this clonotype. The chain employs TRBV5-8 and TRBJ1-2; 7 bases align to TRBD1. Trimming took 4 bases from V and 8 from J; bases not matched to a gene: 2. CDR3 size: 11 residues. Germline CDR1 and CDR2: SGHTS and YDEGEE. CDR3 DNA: TGTGCCAGCAGCGGGGGACAGGGCTACACCTTC. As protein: CASSGGQGYTF.

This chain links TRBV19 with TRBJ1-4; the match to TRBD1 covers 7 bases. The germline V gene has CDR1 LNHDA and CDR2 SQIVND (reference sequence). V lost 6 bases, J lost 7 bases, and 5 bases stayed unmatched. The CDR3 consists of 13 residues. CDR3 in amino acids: CASRIRTGEKLFF. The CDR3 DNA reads TGTGCCAGTAGAATAAGGACAGGTGAAAAACTGTTTTTT.

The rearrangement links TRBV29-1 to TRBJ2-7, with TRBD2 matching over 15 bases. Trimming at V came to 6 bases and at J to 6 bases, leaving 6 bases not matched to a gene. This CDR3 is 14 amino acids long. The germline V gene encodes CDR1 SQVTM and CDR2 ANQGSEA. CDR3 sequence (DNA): TGCAGCGTCGGACTAGCGGGAGGGCCTTCCGAGCAGTACTTC. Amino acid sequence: CSVGLAGGPSEQYF.

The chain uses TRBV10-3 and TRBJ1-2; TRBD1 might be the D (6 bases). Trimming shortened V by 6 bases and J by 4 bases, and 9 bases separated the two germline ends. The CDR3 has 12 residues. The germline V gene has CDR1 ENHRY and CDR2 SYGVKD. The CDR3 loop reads CAISADSYGYTF. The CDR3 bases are TGTGCCATCAGCGCGGACAGCTATGGCTACACCTTC.

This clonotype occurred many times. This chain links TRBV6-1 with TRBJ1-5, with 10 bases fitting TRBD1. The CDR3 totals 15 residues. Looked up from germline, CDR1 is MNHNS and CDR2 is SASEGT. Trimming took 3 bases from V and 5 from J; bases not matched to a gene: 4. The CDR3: CASSDPTGGYQPQHF. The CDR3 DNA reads TGTGCCAGCAGTGATCCGACAGGGGGCTATCAGCCCCAGCATTTT.

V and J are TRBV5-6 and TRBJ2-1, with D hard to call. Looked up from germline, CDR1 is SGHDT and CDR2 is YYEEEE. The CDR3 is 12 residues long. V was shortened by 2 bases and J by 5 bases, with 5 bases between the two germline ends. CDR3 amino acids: CASSFLDNEQFF. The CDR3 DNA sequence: TGTGCCAGCAGCTTCTTAGACAATGAGCAGTTCTTC.

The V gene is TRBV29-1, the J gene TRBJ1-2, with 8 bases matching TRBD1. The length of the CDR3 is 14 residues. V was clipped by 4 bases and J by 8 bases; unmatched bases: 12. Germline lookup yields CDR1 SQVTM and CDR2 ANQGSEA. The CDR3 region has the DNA TGCAGCGTTGTGGAAACCAGGGGGCCAGGAGGCTACACCTTC. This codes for CSVVETRGPGGYTF.

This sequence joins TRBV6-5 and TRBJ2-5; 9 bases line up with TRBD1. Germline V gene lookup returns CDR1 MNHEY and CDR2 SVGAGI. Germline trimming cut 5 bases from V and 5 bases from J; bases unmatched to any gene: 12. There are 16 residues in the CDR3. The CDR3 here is CASSESSGTGYETQYF. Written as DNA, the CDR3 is TGTGCCAGCAGTGAATCCAGCGGGACAGGGTACGAGACCCAGTACTTC.

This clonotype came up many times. CDR3 DNA: TGTGCCAGCAGCGTAGAGGGGCCTAGCGGGGAGCTGTTTTTT. It yields the protein CASSVEGPSGELFF. The chain recombines TRBV9 with TRBJ2-2, with D maybe TRBD1 (5 bases). Germline CDR1 is SGDLS and CDR2 is YYNGEE. The CDR3 loop spans 14 amino acids. Trimming took off 0 bases at V and 7 bases at J, with 10 bases between the two ends.

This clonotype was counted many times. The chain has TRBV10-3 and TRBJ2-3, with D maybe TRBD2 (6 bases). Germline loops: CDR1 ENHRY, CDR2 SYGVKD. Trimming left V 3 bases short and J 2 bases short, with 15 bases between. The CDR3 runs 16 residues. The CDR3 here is CAISDRDSFSTDTQYF. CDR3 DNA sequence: TGTGCCATCAGTGACCGGGACTCCTTTTCCACAGATACGCAGTATTTT.

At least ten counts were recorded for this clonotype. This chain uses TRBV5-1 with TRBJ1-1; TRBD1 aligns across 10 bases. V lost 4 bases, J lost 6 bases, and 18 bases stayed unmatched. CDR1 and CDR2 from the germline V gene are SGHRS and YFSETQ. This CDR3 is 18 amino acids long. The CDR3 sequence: CASSPNRDRGPPDAEAFF. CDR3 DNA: TGCGCCAGCAGCCCCAACCGGGACAGGGGACCACCGGACGCTGAAGCTTTCTTT. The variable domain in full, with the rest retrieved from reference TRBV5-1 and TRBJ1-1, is KAGVTQTPRYLIKTRGQQVTLSCSPISGHRSVSWYQQTPGQGLQFLFEYFSETQRNKGNFPGRFSGRQFSNSRSEMNVSTLELGDSALYLCASSPNRDRGPPDAEAFFGQGTRLTVV.

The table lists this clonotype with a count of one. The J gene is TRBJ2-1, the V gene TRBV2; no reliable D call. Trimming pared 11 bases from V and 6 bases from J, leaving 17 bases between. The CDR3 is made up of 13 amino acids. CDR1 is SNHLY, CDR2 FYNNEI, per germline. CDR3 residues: CAGNLSPLNEQFF. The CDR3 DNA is TGTGCCGGCAATTTGTCGCCCCTCAATGAGCAGTTCTTC.

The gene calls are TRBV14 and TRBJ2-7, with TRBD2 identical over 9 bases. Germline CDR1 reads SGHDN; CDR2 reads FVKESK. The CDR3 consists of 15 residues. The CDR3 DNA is TGTGCTAGCTCGACCCTAAGGCGGGGGGGCGCCGAGCAGTACTTC. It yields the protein CASSTLRRGGAEQYF.

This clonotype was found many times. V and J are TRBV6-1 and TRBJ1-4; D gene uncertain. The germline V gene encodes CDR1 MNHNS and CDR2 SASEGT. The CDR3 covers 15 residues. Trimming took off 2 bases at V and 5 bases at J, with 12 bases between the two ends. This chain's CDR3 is CASSEWEAMNEKLFF. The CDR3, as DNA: TGTGCCAGCAGTGAATGGGAGGCAATGAATGAAAAACTGTTTTTT.

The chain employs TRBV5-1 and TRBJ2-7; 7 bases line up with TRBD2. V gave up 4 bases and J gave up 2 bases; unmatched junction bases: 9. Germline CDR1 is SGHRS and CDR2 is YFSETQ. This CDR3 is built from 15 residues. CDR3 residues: CASSHSGRETYEQYF. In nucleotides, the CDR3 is TGCGCCAGCAGCCACTCGGGGCGGGAGACCTACGAGCAGTACTTC.

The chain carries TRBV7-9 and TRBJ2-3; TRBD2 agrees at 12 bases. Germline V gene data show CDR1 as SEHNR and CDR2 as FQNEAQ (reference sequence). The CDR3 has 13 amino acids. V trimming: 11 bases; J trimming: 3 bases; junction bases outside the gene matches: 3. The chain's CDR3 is CALAGGVTDTQYF. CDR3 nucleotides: TGTGCCCTAGCGGGAGGGGTGACAGATACGCAGTATTTT.

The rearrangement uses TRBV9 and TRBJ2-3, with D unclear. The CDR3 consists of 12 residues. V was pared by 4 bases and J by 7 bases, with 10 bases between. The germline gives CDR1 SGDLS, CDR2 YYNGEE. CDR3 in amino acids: CASSLFPNTQYF. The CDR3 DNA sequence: TGTGCCAGCAGCTTATTCCCAAATACGCAGTATTTT.

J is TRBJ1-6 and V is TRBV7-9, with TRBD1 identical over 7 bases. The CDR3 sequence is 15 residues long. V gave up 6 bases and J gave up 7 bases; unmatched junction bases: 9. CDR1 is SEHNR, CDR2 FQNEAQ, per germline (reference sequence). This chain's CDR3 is CASRSDRTTNSPLHF. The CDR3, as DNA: TGTGCCAGCAGATCGGACAGGACCACAAATTCACCCCTCCACTTT.

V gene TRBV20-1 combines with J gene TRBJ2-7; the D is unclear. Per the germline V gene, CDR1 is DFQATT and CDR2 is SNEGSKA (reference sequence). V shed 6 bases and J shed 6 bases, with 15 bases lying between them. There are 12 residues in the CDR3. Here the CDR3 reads CSARTGLAEQYF. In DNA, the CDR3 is TGCAGTGCCAGGACCGGGTTGGCCGAGCAGTACTTC.

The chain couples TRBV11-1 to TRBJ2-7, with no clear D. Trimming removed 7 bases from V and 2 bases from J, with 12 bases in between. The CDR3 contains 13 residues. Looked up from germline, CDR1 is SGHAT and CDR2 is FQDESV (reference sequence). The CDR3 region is CASTPRPAYEQYF. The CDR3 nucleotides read TGTGCCAGCACCCCCCGGCCAGCCTACGAGCAGTACTTC.

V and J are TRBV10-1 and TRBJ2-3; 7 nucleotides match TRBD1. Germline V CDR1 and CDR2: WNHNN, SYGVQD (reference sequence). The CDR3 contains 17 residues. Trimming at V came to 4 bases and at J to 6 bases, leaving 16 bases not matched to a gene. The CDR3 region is CASSVNRDSQLRDTQYF. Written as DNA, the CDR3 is TGCGCCAGCAGTGTGAACCGGGACAGCCAGCTTAGGGATACGCAGTATTTT.

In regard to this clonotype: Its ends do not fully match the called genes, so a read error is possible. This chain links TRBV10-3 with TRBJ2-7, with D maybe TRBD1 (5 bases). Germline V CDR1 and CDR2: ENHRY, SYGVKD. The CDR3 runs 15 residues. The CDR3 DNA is TGTGCCATCAGTGGAGGACAAGCGAGCTCCTACAAGCAGTACTTC. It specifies CAISGGQASSYKQYF.

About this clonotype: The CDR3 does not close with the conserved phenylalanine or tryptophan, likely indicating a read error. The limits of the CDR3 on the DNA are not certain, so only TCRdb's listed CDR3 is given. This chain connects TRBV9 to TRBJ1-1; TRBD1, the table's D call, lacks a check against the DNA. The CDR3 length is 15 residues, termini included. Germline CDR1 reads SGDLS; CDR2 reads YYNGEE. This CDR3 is CASSNGGLGDTEALS.

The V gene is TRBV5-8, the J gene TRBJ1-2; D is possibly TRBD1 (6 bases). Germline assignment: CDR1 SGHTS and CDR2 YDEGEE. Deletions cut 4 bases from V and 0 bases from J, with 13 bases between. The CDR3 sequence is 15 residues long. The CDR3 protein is CASSLGQRTNYGYTF. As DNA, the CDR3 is TGTGCCAGCAGCCTCGGACAGAGGACTAACTATGGCTACACCTTC.

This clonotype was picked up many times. CDR3 region: CASSFTDSPNTEAFF. The CDR3 nucleotides read TGCGCCAGCAGCTTTACGGACAGCCCGAACACTGAAGCTTTCTTT. J is TRBJ1-1 and V is TRBV5-1; D perhaps matches TRBD1 (6 bases). Between the trimmed V and J ends, which lost 2 bases and 1 base, there was a span of 12 bases. The germline gives CDR1 SGHRS, CDR2 YFSETQ. This CDR3 is built from 15 residues.